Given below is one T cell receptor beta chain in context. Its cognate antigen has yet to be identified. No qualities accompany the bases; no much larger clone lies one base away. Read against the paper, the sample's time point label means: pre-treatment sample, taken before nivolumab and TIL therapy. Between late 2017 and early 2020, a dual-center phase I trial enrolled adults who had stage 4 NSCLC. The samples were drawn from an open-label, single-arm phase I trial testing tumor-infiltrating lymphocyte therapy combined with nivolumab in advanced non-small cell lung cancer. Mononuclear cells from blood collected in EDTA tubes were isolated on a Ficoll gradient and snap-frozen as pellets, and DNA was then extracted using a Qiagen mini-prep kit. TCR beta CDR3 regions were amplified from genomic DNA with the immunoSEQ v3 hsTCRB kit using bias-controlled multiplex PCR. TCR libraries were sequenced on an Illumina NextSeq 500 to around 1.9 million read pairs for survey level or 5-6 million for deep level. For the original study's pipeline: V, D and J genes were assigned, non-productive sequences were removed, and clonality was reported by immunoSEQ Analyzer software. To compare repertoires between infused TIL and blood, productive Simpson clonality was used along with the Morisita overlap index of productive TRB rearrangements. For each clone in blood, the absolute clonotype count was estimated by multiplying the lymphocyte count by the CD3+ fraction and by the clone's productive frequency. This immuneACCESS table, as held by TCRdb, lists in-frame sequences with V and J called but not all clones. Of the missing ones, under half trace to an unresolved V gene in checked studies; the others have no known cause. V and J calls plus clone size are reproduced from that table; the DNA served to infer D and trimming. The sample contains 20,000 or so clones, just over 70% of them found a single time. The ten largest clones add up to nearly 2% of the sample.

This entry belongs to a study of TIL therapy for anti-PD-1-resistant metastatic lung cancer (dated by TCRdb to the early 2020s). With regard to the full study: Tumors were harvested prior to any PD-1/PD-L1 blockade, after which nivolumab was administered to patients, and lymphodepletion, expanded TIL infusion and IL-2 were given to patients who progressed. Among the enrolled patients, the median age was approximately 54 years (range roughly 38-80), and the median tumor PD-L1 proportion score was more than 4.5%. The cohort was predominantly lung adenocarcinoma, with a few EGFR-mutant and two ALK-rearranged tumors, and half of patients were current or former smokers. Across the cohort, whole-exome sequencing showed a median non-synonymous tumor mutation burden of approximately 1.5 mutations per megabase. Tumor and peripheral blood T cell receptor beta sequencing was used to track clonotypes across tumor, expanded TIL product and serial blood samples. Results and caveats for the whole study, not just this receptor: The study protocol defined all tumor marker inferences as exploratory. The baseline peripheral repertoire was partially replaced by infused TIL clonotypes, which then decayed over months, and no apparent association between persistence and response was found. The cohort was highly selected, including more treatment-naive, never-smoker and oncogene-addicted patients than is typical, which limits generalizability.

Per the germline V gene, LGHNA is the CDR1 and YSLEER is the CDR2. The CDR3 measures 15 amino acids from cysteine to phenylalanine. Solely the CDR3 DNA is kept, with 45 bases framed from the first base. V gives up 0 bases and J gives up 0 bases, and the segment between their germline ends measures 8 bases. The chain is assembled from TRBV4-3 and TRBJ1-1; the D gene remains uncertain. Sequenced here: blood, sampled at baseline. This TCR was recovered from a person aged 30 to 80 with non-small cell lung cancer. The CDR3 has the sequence CASSQDYSLNTEAFF. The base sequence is TGCGCCAGCAGCCAAGATTACTCGTTGAACACTGAAGCTTTCTTT.